Here is one T cell receptor beta chain with its context. V lost 7 bases, J lost 12 bases, and 5 bases stayed unmatched. This CDR3 has 11 amino acids. The germline V gene encodes CDR1 SNHLY and CDR2 FYNNEI. The data derive from a study of cytomegalovirus exposure and HLA in healthy donors. Researchers ran the PCR with 60 Vbeta and 13 Jbeta primers. Sequenced by immunoSEQ multiplex PCR; TCRdb stores in-frame clones only, minus some. The sample holds 150,000 to 200,000 clones; 84% are singletons and the top ten take approximately 1.9%. Input material: PBMCs. V usage is TRBV2 and J usage is TRBJ2-4; 8 nucleotides align to TRBD2. This sequence was found in a man in his late teens or twenties in good health and CMV-seronegative. The CDR3 sequence: CASTLGTSQYF. In DNA form, the CDR3 reads TGTGCCAGCACTCTAGGGACTAGTCAGTACTTC.